These 12 T cell receptor beta chains were all obtained from the same sample, sequenced in a study of persistence of HIV-infected CD4 T cells. No antigen has been identified for these receptors. Stimulation used 10 ug/mL lysate from CMV-infected fibroblasts. Sorted nonresponding memory CD4+ T cells were CD40L-negative, CD69-negative, CD45RO-high. The libraries were made with immunoSEQ version 4 in survey mode. Profiled with immunoSEQ multiplex PCR; TCRdb holds only in-frame clones, not every one. The repertoire holds tens of thousands of clones, with 75% to 85% as singletons. The source material was CD4+ T cells sorted from PBMCs after approximately 19-hour stimulation, sampled from a patient who received antiretroviral therapy. The origin of the receptors is an adult man with HIV who was CMV-seropositive.

This chain connects TRBV5-4 to TRBJ1-1; D not certain. Germline lookup yields CDR1 SGHNT and CDR2 YYREEE (reference sequence). V was cut by 2 bases and J by 1 base, with 18 bases left in between. The CDR3 is made up of 17 amino acids. The CDR3 loop reads CASSFPNIGPKNTEAFF. In nucleotides, the CDR3 is TGTGCCAGCAGCTTCCCAAACATCGGTCCCAAGAACACTGAAGCTTTCTTT.

The chain is built from TRBV6-2 or TRBV6-3 and TRBJ1-2; the D is unclear. Trimming left V 2 bases short and J 8 bases short, with 9 bases between. This CDR3 contains 12 residues. Germline CDR1 MNHEY, CDR2 SVGEGT. The CDR3 region is CASSYRREGYTF. The CDR3 DNA is TGTGCCAGCAGTTACAGAAGGGAGGGCTACACCTTC.

J is TRBJ2-4 and V is TRBV5-6, with a weak D call TRBD1 (5 bases). This CDR3 region has 15 residues. The V gene lost 4 bases and the J gene lost 0 bases, with 11 bases spanning the gap. Germline values: CDR1 SGHDT, CDR2 YYEEEE. The CDR3 sequence: CASSQGPVAKNIQYF. In DNA form, the CDR3 reads TGTGCCAGCAGCCAGGGTCCCGTAGCCAAAAACATTCAGTACTTC. The full variable domain, with the rest looked up from reference TRBV5-6 and TRBJ2-4, is DAGVTQSPTHLIKTRGQQVTLRCSPKSGHDTVSWYQQALGQGPQFIFQYYEEEERQRGNFPDRFSGHQFPNYSSELNVNALLLGDSALYLCASSQGPVAKNIQYFGAGTRLSVL.

This clone showed up just a few times. The CDR3: CASRLQGGPYNEQFF. CDR3 nucleotides: TGTGCCAGCAGATTGCAGGGGGGCCCCTACAATGAGCAGTTCTTC. The chain is built from TRBV5-6 and TRBJ2-1, with D tentatively TRBD1 (7 bases). CDR3 size: 15 residues. The germline V and J ends were trimmed by 5 bases and 2 bases, with 14 bases remaining between them. The germline gives CDR1 SGHDT, CDR2 YYEEEE.

This clone came up once. The chain joins TRBV10-1 to TRBJ1-1; D is unresolved. Per the germline V gene, CDR1 is WNHNN and CDR2 is SYGVQD (reference sequence). V was clipped by 0 bases and J by 6 bases, with 8 bases between them. The CDR3 totals 13 residues. As DNA, the CDR3 is TGCGCCAGCAGTGAGTCGCGGAGAGCTGAAGCTTTCTTT. It translates to CASSESRRAEAFF.

J is TRBJ1-6 and V is TRBV6-6; 7 bases are shared with TRBD1. The CDR3 spans 14 residues. The V and J ends lost 7 bases and 11 bases, in that order; junction bases with no gene match: 11. Germline loops: CDR1 MNHNY, CDR2 SVGAGI (reference sequence). This chain's CDR3 is CASILGQENPPLHF. The CDR3 coding sequence is TGTGCCAGCATTCTTGGACAGGAGAATCCACCCCTCCACTTT.

V usage is TRBV5-6 and J usage is TRBJ2-3; possible D gene TRBD2, 5 bases. There are 13 residues in the CDR3. Deletions cut 6 bases from V and 5 bases from J, with 13 bases between. The germline V gene has CDR1 SGHDT and CDR2 YYEEEE. The CDR3 region has the DNA TGTGCCAGCAAAAGAGAAACTAGAGATACGCAGTATTTT. This gives the protein CASKRETRDTQYF.

The sample holds one count of this clone. This rearrangement joins TRBV7-2 to TRBJ1-2; unclear D gene. Per germline, CDR1 SGHTA and CDR2 FQGNSA. The CDR3 contains 11 residues. V shed 1 base and J shed 8 bases, with 5 bases lying between them. The chain's CDR3 is CASSLDRGYTF. DNA for the CDR3: TGTGCCAGCAGCTTAGACCGAGGCTACACCTTC. Drawing the rest from reference TRBV7-2 and TRBJ1-2, the complete variable domain is GAGVSQSPSNKVTEKGKDVELRCDPISGHTALYWYRQSLGQGLEFLIYFQGNSAPDKSGLPSDRFSAERTGGSVSTLTIQRTQQEDSAVYLCASSLDRGYTFGSGTRLTVV.

The chain employs TRBV7-8 and TRBJ2-2, with 9 bases aligning to TRBD2. V gave up 5 bases and J gave up 6 bases; unmatched junction bases: 10. Germline CDR1 is SGHVS and CDR2 is FQNEAQ. The CDR3 spans 16 residues. DNA of the CDR3: TGTGCCAGCAGCCGCGGGGGGGCTAGCCCAGCCGGGGAGCTGTTTTTT. Its translation: CASSRGGASPAGELFF. Filled out from reference TRBV7-8 and TRBJ2-2, the complete variable domain reads GAGVSQSPRYKVAKRGQDVALRCDPISGHVSLFWYQQALGQGPEFLTYFQNEAQLDKSGLPSDRFFAERPEGSVSTLKIQRTQQEDSAVYLCASSRGGASPAGELFFGEGSRLTVL.

In this sample, this clone turned up a few times. V and J are TRBV7-9 and TRBJ1-2; D gene uncertain. Trimming took off 4 bases at V and 8 bases at J, with 17 bases between the two ends. The CDR3 has 14 amino acids. The germline V gene has CDR1 SEHNR and CDR2 FQNEAQ (reference sequence). The CDR3 spells CASSYGQPASGYTF. As DNA, the CDR3 is TGTGCCAGCAGCTACGGCCAACCGGCGAGCGGCTACACCTTC.

The V and J genes are TRBV5-1 and TRBJ2-2; 8 nucleotides align to TRBD1. The CDR3 has 15 amino acids. V lost 7 bases to trimming and J lost 4 bases; unmatched junction nucleotides: 9. From germline, CDR1 is SGHRS and CDR2 YFSETQ. CDR3 DNA: TGCGCCAGCGGCGGCCCCGGACAGGGCACCGGGGAGCTGTTTTTT. It encodes CASGGPGQGTGELFF.

The chain joins TRBV20-1 to TRBJ2-7; no firm D call. The CDR3 extends over 10 amino acids. Germline V gene sequence: CDR1 DFQATT, CDR2 SNEGSKA (reference sequence). V was trimmed by 0 bases and J by 6 bases, leaving 3 bases between them. CDR3 sequence reads: CSAREGEQYF. DNA of the CDR3: TGCAGTGCTAGAGAGGGCGAGCAGTACTTC.